Listed below are T cell receptor beta chains from one sample, sequenced in a study of blood T cells in healthy people across ages. A single record per CDR3 protein comes from TCRdb applying MiXCR to the 5' RACE reads. The profile shows 1.6 million or so distinct CDR3 sequences, about 31% of them singletons. Source material: blood. The receptor source for this set is a woman aged 25 to 39 in good health. Each CDR3 is given with its conserved first and last residue. The D gene is left open where the match is weak. Clone size, where shown, is once, few, many, or a class for clones that have expanded.

>many|TRBV13|TRBJ2-1|.
TGTGCCAGCAGCTTCTCCGGAGATGAGCAGTTCTTC
CASSFSGDEQFF
>few|TRBV3-1|TRBJ2-5|TRBD1
TGTGCCAGCAGCCTCATAAGGACAGGGGGAGAGACCCAGTACTTC
CASSLIRTGGETQYF
>.|TRBV20-1|TRBJ2-1|.
TGCAGTGCTAGTGCCACCCCCAGATACAATGAGCAGTTCTTC
CSASATPRYNEQFF
>few|TRBV10-3|TRBJ2-7|TRBD1
TGTGCCTCGCGGACAGGGATTTCCTCCTACGAGCAGTACTTC
CASRTGISSYEQYF
>once|TRBV9|TRBJ1-6|TRBD1
TGTGCCAGCAGCGTAGATGGGACAGATAATTCACCCCTCCACTTT
CASSVDGTDNSPLHF
>few|TRBV11-2|TRBJ2-3|TRBD2
TGTGCCAGCAGCTCCGAGCGGGGGGGCCGGACAGATACGCAGTATTTT
CASSSERGGRTDTQYF
>few|TRBV5-1|TRBJ2-5|.
TGCGCCAGCAGTTGGCGAGGTTCGGGGGAGCAGTACTTC
CASSWRGSGEQYF
>.|TRBV20-1|TRBJ2-7|.
TGCAGTGCCAAACCGGGACATCAGACCTACGAGCAGTACTTC
CSAKPGHQTYEQYF
>.|TRBV20-1|TRBJ2-7|TRBD2
TGCAGTGCCGACGCTACTAGCGGTACCTACGAGCAGTACTTC
CSADATSGTYEQYF
>few|TRBV5-1|TRBJ2-3|.
TGCGCCAGCAGCCTCGACGGGGTGGGAACAGATACGCAGTATTTT
CASSLDGVGTDTQYF
>.|TRBV7-9|TRBJ2-7|TRBD1
TGTGCCAGCACCGCCAACGAGGGACAGGGGTTTCCCTACGAGCAGTACTTC
CASTANEGQGFPYEQYF
>once|TRBV5-1|TRBJ1-1|TRBD1
TGCGCCAGCAACCCGGGACAGGGTTGGACTGAAGCTTTCTTT
CASNPGQGWTEAFF
>.|TRBV10-3|TRBJ1-1|.
TGTGCCATCAGCGGAGGAGGGTCGGACACTGAAGCTTTCTTT
CAISGGGSDTEAFF
>.|TRBV2|TRBJ2-3|.
TGTGCCAGCAGTGAGTCCAGGGCGGCAGATACGCAGTATTTT
CASSESRAADTQYF
>.|TRBV27|TRBJ2-7|.
TGTGCCAGCAGTTTACCAGGAACCCCCTACGAGCAGTACTTC
CASSLPGTPYEQYF
>.|TRBV6-6|TRBJ2-7|.
TGTGCCAGCAGTTACTCGATAGGGGGTGGTTACGAGCAGTACTTC
CASSYSIGGGYEQYF
>few|TRBV7-9|TRBJ2-5|.
TGTGCCAGCAGCTTTGCCAGACTCAGACCCAACCAAGAGACCCAGTACTTC
CASSFARLRPNQETQYF
>.|TRBV20-1|TRBJ2-1|TRBD2
TGCAGTGCTAGAGACTGGACTAGCGGGGGGACCTACAATGAGCAGTTCTTC
CSARDWTSGGTYNEQFF
>.|TRBV9|TRBJ1-2|TRBD1
TGTGCCAGCAGCGCGGACAGGGGAGCTGGGATAAGAAACTATGGCTACACCTTC
CASSADRGAGIRNYGYTF
>few|TRBV20-1|TRBJ1-6|.
TGCAGTGCTAGAGGCGAGGGGAAGAGTTCACCCCTCCACTTT
CSARGEGKSSPLHF
>.|TRBV28|TRBJ2-2|.
TGTGCCAGCAGTCCCCCGAGGGTGGGAGTCGGGGAGCTGTTTTTT
CASSPPRVGVGELFF
>many|TRBV7-9|TRBJ2-3|.
TGTGCCAGCAGCTTACGCATAGTCGATACGCAGTATTTT
CASSLRIVDTQYF
>few|TRBV28|TRBJ1-5|TRBD1
TGTGCCAGCAGTCGGACAGGGGCTAGCAATCAGCCCCAGCATTTT
CASSRTGASNQPQHF
>many|TRBV29-1|TRBJ2-5|.
TGCAGCGTTGGGGGCGGGACCCAGTACTTC
CSVGGGTQYF
>few|TRBV5-1|TRBJ2-7|.
TGCGCCAGCAGCCCCGACGGGGACTACGAGCAGTACTTC
CASSPDGDYEQYF
>.|TRBV27|TRBJ2-7|.
TGTGCCAGCAGTTTTAGCAGGTCCGCCCGGAGCGAGCAGTACTTC
CASSFSRSARSEQYF
>many|TRBV29-1|TRBJ1-2|.
TGCAGCGTTCTGGGGTTCTCGGGTAATGGCTACACCTTC
CSVLGFSGNGYTF
>.|TRBV6-1|TRBJ2-3|.
TGTGCCAGCAGTGCGGACTACCTAATTAGGGGGACAGATACGCAGTATTTT
CASSADYLIRGTDTQYF
>.|TRBV27|TRBJ2-3|.
TGTGCCAACAGTTTATCACCCGGAGGGGGGGGAGATACGCAGTATTTT
CANSLSPGGGGDTQYF
>few|TRBV18|TRBJ2-7|.
TGTGCCAGCTCACCACGGGAGCAGGCCGAGCAGTACTTC
CASSPREQAEQYF
>few|TRBV7-3|TRBJ2-1|.
TGTGCCAGCAGCCGAGGAGGGGGCGGGAGAGTAGGAAATGAGCAGTTCTTC
CASSRGGGGRVGNEQFF
>.|TRBV5-4|TRBJ2-7|TRBD1
TGTGCCAGCAGCTTGGGAAGGACAGGTGACACCGAGCAGTACTTC
CASSLGRTGDTEQYF
>.|TRBV5-5|TRBJ2-7|TRBD1
TGTGCCAGCAGCAACACCGGGACAGGGTATAACGAGCAGTACTTC
CASSNTGTGYNEQYF
>once|TRBV20-1|TRBJ1-5|TRBD1
TGCAGTACACTTAACAGGGGTTTTACTCAGCCCCAGCATTTT
CSTLNRGFTQPQHF
>few|TRBV5-1|TRBJ1-1|.
TGCGCCAGCAGCTTGTTCGGTCGTTCTACGGGCACTGAAGCTTTCTTT
CASSLFGRSTGTEAFF
>.|TRBV5-1|TRBJ2-2|.
TGCGCCAGCAGTCGCACGATGGTGGGGACCGGGGAGCTGTTTTTT
CASSRTMVGTGELFF
>.|TRBV9|TRBJ2-5|.
TGTGCCAGCAGCCCCCGGACAGGAGGAGGGTCCCAAGAGACCCAGTACTTC
CASSPRTGGGSQETQYF
>.|TRBV4-2|TRBJ2-7|TRBD1
TGTGCCAGCAGCCAACCGGGACAGGGTATGCACGAGCAGTACTTC
CASSQPGQGMHEQYF
>.|TRBV6-4|TRBJ1-2|.
TGTGCCAGCAGTATTAAGACAGGTACCTTC
CASSIKTGTF
>few|TRBV30|TRBJ1-2|TRBD1
TGTGCCTGGAGGGGGACAGGGGGCTTTCTCCATGGCTACACCTTC
CAWRGTGGFLHGYTF
>few|TRBV4-1|TRBJ2-7|.
TGCGCCAGCAGCCAAGCCTTTAGACAGACTACCTACGAGCAGTACTTC
CASSQAFRQTTYEQYF
>once|TRBV4-2|TRBJ2-1|TRBD2
TGTGCCAGCAGCCAGGTCCTAGCGGCATACAATGAGCAGTTCTTC
CASSQVLAAYNEQFF
>.|TRBV5-1|TRBJ2-1|TRBD2
TGCGCCAGCACCCCGGGACTAGCGGGGATTTCTACTGAGCAGTTCTTC
CASTPGLAGISTEQFF
>.|TRBV10-3|TRBJ2-2|.
TGTGCCATCAGTGAGTCTCTAAAAAACACCGGGGAGCTGTTTTTT
CAISESLKNTGELFF
>few|TRBV20-1|TRBJ2-1|.
TGCAGTGCGCTTTCTGGGGCTAGCTCCTACAATGAGCAGTTCTTC
CSALSGASSYNEQFF
>.|TRBV20-1|TRBJ1-2|TRBD1
TGCAGTGCTAGAGACCCAGTGAACAGGGGTTATGGCTACACCTTC
CSARDPVNRGYGYTF
>few|TRBV6-1|TRBJ2-6|TRBD1
TGTGCCAGCAGTGAGCACAGGGGAAATGGGGCCAACGTCCTGACTTTC
CASSEHRGNGANVLTF
>.|TRBV5-5|TRBJ1-2|TRBD1
TGTGCCAGCAGCCACGACCCGTGGGACAGGTCAGGTGGCTACACCTTC
CASSHDPWDRSGGYTF
>many|TRBV20-1|TRBJ2-7|.
TGCAGTGCTGTGGGGACCAGGGACGAGCAGTACTTC
CSAVGTRDEQYF